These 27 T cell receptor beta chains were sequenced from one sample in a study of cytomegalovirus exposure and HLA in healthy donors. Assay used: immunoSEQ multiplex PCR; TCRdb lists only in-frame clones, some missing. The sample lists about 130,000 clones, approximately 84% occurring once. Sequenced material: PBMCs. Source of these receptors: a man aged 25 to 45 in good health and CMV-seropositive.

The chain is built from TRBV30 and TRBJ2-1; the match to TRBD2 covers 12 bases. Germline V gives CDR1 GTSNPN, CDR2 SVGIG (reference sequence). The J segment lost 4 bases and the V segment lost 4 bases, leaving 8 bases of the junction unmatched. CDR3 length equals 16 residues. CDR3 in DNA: TGTGCCTGGACTAGCGGGAGGGCCCTAGGTTACAATGAGCAGTTCTTC. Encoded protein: CAWTSGRALGYNEQFF.

CDR3 protein: CASSPRGALADTQYF. In nucleotides, the CDR3 is TGTGCCAGCAGCCCTCGGGGGGCCCTCGCAGATACGCAGTATTTT. The chain links TRBV5-4 to TRBJ2-3; TRBD2 might be the D (7 bases). This CDR3 spans 15 amino acids. Trimming removed 4 bases from V and 4 bases from J, with 16 bases in between. Germline values: CDR1 SGHNT, CDR2 YYREEE (reference sequence).

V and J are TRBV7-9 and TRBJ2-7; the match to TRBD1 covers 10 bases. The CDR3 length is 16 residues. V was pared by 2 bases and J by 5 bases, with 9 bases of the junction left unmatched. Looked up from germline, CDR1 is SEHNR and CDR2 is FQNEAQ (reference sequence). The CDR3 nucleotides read TGTGCCAGCAGCTTAAAACGGGACAGGGGATCCCACGAGCAGTACTTC. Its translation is CASSLKRDRGSHEQYF. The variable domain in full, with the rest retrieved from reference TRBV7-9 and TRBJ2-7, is DTGVSQNPRHKITKRGQNVTFRCDPISEHNRLYWYRQTLGQGPEFLTYFQNEAQLEKSRLLSDRFSAERPKGSFSTLEIQRTEQGDSAMYLCASSLKRDRGSHEQYFGPGTRLTVT.

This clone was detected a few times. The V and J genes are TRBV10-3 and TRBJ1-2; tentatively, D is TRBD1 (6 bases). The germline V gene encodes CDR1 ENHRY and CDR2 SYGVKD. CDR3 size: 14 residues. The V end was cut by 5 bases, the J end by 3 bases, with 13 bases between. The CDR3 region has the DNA TGTGCCATCAGTCCCCGGGACACCGACTATGGCTACACCTTC. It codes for CAISPRDTDYGYTF.

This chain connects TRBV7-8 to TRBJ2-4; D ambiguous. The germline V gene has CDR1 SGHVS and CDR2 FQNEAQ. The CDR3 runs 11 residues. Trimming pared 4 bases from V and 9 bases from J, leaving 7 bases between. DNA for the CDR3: TGTGCCAGCAGCTCCCAAGCCATTCAGTACTTC. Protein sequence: CASSSQAIQYF.

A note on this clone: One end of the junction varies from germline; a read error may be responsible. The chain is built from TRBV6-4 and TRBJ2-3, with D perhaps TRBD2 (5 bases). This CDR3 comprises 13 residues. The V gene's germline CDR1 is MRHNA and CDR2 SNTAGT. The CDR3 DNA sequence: TGTGCCAGCAGTGCTGAGGGCGCCCTCGCCCTCAATTTT. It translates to CASSAEGALALNF.

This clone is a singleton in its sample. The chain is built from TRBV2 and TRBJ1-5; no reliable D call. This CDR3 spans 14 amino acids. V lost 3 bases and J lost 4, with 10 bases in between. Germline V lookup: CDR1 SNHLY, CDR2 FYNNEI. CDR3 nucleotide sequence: TGTGCCAGCAGTGAGTCCCGGCGGAATCAGCCCCAGCATTTT. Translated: CASSESRRNQPQHF.

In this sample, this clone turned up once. CDR3 nucleotides: TGTGCCAGCAGCGTAGATTCTACAGGGGGATATGGCTACACCTTC. Translating it yields CASSVDSTGGYGYTF. The chain recombines TRBV9 with TRBJ1-2, with 8 bases aligning to TRBD1. This CDR3 is 15 amino acids long. Germline CDR1 and CDR2: SGDLS and YYNGEE. The V and J ends lost 0 bases and 5 bases, in that order; junction bases with no gene match: 6.

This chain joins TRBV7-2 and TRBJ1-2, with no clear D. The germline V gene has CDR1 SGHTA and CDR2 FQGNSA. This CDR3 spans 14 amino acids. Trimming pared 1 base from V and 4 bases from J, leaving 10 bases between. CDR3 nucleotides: TGTGCCAGCAGCTTAGGGGCAGGCCCCTATGGCTACACCTTC. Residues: CASSLGAGPYGYTF.

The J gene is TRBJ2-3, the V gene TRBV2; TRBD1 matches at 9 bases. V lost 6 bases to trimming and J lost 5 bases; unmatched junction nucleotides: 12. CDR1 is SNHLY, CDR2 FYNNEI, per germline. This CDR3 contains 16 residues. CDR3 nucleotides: TGTGCCAGCAGCGCCACAGGGGGCATGTTGGTAGATACGCAGTATTTT. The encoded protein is CASSATGGMLVDTQYF.

The CDR3 DNA reads TGTGCCAGCAGCTTTCAGGGGGGCCGGGAGACCCAGTACTTC. Amino acid sequence: CASSFQGGRETQYF. V usage is TRBV7-2 and J usage is TRBJ2-5, with D maybe TRBD1 (7 bases). CDR1 and CDR2 (germline): SGHTA, FQGNSA. The CDR3 covers 14 residues. V was cut by 3 bases and J by 5 bases, with 13 bases left in between.

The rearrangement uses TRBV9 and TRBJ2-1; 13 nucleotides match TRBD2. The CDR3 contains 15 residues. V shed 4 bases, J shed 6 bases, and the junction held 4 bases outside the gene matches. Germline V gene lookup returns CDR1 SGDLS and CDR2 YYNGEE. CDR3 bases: TGTGCCAGCAGCCCCGGGACTAGCGGGACCAATGAGCAGTTCTTC. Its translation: CASSPGTSGTNEQFF.

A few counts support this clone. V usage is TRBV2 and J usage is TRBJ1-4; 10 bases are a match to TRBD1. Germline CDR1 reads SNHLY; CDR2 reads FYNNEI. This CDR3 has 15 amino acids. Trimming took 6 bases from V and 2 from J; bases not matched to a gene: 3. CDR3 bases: TGTGCCAGCAGGGGACAGGGGATCACTAATGAAAAACTGTTTTTT. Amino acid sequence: CASRGQGITNEKLFF.

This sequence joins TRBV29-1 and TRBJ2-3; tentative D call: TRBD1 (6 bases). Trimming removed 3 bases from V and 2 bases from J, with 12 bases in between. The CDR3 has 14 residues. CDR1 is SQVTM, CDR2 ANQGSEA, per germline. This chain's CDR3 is CSVEEDRPTDTQYF. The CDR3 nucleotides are TGCAGCGTTGAGGAGGACAGACCCACAGATACGCAGTATTTT.

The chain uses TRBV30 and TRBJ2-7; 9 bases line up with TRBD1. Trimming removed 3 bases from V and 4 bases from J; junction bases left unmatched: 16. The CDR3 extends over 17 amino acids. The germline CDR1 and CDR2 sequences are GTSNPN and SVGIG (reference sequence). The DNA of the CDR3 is TGTGCCTGGAGGGGGTGGTCGACAGGGGGATTAGTTTACGAGCAGTACTTC. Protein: CAWRGWSTGGLVYEQYF.

The CDR3 here is CASSFDGGRGLNEQFF. As DNA, the CDR3 is TGTGCCAGCAGCTTTGATGGTGGGAGGGGCCTCAATGAGCAGTTCTTC. The V and J genes are TRBV7-6 and TRBJ2-1; 7 bases agree with TRBD2. The CDR3 is 16 residues long. Germline V gene lookup returns CDR1 SGHVS and CDR2 FNYEAQ. The ends lost 3 bases at V and 6 bases at J; junction bases unmatched: 11.

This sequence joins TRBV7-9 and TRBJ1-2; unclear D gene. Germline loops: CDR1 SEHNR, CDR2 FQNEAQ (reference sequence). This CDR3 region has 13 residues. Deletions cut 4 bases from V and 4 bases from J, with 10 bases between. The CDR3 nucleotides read TGTGCCAGCAGCTCTGAATACACCTATGGCTACACCTTC. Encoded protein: CASSSEYTYGYTF. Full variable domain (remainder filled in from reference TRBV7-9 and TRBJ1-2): DTGVSQNPRHKITKRGQNVTFRCDPISEHNRLYWYRQTLGQGPEFLTYFQNEAQLEKSRLLSDRFSAERPKGSFSTLEIQRTEQGDSAMYLCASSSEYTYGYTFGSGTRLTVV.

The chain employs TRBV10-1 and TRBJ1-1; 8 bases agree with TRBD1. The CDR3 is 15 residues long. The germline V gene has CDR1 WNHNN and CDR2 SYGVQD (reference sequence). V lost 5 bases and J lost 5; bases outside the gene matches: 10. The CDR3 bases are TGCGCCAGCAGTTTAGAGAGACAGGGGCTAACTGAAGCTTTCTTT. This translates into CASSLERQGLTEAFF.

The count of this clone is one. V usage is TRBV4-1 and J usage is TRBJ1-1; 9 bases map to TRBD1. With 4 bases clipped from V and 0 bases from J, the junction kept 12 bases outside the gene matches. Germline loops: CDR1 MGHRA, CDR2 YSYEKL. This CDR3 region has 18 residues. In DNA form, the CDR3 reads TGCGCCAGCAGCCTTCTCCTCAACAGGGGGCCTCTGAACACTGAAGCTTTCTTT. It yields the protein CASSLLLNRGPLNTEAFF.

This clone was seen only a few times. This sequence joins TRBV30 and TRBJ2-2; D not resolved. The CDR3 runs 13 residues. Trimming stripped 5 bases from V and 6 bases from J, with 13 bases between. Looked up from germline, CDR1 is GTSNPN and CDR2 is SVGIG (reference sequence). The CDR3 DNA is TGTGCCTGGCAGTCCCTCCATTCCGGGGAGCTGTTTTTT. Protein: CAWQSLHSGELFF.

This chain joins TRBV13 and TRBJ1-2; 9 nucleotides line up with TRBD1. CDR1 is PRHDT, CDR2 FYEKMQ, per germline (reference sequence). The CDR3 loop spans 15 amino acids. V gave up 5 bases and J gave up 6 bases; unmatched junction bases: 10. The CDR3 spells CASSKGQGRSDGYTF. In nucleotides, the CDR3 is TGTGCCAGCAGCAAGGGACAGGGAAGGTCGGATGGCTACACCTTC. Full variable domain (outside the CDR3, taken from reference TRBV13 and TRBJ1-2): AAGVIQSPRHLIKEKRETATLKCYPIPRHDTVYWYQQGPGQDPQFLISFYEKMQSDKGSIPDRFSAQQFSDYHSELNMSSLELGDSALYFCASSKGQGRSDGYTFGSGTRLTVV.

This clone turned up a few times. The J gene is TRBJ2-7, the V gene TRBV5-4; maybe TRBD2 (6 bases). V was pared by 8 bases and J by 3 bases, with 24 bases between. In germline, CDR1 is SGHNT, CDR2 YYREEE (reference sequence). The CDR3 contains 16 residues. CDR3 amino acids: CASRPKTGTGHYEQYF. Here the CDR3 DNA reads TGTGCCAGTAGACCTAAGACCGGGACTGGGCACTACGAGCAGTACTTC.

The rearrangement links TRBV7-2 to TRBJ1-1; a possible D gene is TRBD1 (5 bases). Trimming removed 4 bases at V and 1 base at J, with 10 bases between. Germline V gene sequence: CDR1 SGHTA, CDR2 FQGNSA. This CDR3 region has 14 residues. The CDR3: CASSSGGENTEAFF. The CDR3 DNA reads TGTGCCAGCAGCTCCGGAGGGGAGAACACTGAAGCTTTCTTT.

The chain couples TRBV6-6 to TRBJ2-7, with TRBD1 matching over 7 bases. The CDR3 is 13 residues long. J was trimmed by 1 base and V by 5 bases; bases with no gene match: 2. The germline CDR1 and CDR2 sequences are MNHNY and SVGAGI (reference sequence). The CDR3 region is CASSTGQSYEQYF. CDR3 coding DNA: TGTGCCAGCAGTACGGGACAGTCCTACGAGCAGTACTTC.

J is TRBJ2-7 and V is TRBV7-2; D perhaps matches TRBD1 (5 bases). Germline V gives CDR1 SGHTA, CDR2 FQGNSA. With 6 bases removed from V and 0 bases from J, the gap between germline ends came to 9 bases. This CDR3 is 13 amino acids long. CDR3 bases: TGTGCCAGCAGACAGGACGTCTCCTACGAGCAGTACTTC. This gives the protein CASRQDVSYEQYF. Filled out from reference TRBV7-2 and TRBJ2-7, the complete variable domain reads GAGVSQSPSNKVTEKGKDVELRCDPISGHTALYWYRQSLGQGLEFLIYFQGNSAPDKSGLPSDRFSAERTGGSVSTLTIQRTQQEDSAVYLCASRQDVSYEQYFGPGTRLTVT.

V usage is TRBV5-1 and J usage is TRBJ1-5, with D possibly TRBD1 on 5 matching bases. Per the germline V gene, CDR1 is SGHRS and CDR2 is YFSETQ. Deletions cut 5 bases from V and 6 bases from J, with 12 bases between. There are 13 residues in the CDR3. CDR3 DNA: TGCGCCAGCAGTGGGGGGGACGGTCAGCCCCAGCATTTT. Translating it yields CASSGGDGQPQHF. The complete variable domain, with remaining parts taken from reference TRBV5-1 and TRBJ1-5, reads KAGVTQTPRYLIKTRGQQVTLSCSPISGHRSVSWYQQTPGQGLQFLFEYFSETQRNKGNFPGRFSGRQFSNSRSEMNVSTLELGDSALYLCASSGGDGQPQHFGDGTRLSIL.

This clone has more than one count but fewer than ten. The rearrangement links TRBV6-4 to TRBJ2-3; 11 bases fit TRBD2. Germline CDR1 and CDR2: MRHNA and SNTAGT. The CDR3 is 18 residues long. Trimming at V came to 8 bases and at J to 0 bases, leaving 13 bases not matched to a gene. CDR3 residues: CASGMGLAESSSTDTQYF. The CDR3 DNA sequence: TGTGCCAGCGGGATGGGACTAGCGGAATCTTCTAGCACAGATACGCAGTATTTT.